This TCR beta chain was retrieved from a study of CD8+CD57+ T cells in acquired aplastic anemia. Germline assignment: CDR1 SNHLY and CDR2 FYNNEI. The CDR3 is made up of 13 amino acids. Trimming cost V 7 bases and J 2 bases, with 9 bases left between them. Genomic DNA, serving as template, underwent TCR beta VDJ and CDR3 profiling. TCRdb fed the reads into MiXCR, producing one record per CDR3 protein. Of about 270,000 distinct CDR3 sequences in the sample, 55% to 65% were seen once. This receptor was obtained from a human donor with severe aplastic anemia or a healthy control (not recorded which). What was sequenced was sorted CD4+, CD8+, or CD8+CD57+ T cells (not recorded which) from PBMCs. This sequence joins TRBV2 and TRBJ1-3; weak D call: TRBD1 (6 bases). The CDR3 DNA sequence: TGTGCCAGCATAGGACAGCCTGGAAACACCATATATTTT. It translates to CASIGQPGNTIYF.